This TCR beta chain comes out of a study of T cells after yellow fever vaccination. TCR cDNA was made by 5'RACE template switching, adding a universal primer site and UMIs. TCRdb reprocessed the 5' RACE reads with MiXCR, giving one entry per CDR3 protein. Here the sample spans approximately 130,000 distinct CDR3 sequences, over 12% being singletons. Overall study findings and caveats: The appearance of a small share of clonotypes in both CD4 and CD8 compartments was observed. Post-booster reappearance was seen for most primary-vaccination clones (around 96% CD4, around 88% CD8).

Trimming removed 1 base at V and 7 bases at J, with 8 bases between. Germline V gene data show CDR1 as SEHNR and CDR2 as FQNEAQ (reference sequence). This CDR3 is 13 amino acids long. This clonotype was seen repeatedly, ten times or more. What it binds is not known. This clonotype was sampled from a man aged 18 to 29 who received the YFV17D yellow fever vaccine. This chain connects TRBV7-9 to TRBJ2-1, with a weak D call TRBD2 (6 bases). Sequenced here: CD8+ T cells sorted from PBMCs, sampled 5 days after the yellow fever booster vaccination. Written as DNA, the CDR3 is TGTGCCAGCAGCTTAGGTGGAGGGAATGAGCAGTTCTTC. Amino acids: CASSLGGGNEQFF.